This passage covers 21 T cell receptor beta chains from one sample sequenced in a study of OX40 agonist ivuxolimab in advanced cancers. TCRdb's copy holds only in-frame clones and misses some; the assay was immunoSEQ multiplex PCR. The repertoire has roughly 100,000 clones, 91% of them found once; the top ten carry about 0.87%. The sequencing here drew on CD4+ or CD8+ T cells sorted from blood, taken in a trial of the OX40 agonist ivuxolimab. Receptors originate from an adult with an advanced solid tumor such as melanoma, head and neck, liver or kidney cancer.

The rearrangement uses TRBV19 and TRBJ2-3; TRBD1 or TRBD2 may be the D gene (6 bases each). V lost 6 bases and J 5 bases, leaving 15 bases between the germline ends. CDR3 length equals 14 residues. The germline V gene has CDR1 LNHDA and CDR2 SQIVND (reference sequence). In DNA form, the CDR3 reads TGTGCCAGTAGGCCTAGGGGGGCAGGAGATACGCAGTATTTT. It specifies CASRPRGAGDTQYF.

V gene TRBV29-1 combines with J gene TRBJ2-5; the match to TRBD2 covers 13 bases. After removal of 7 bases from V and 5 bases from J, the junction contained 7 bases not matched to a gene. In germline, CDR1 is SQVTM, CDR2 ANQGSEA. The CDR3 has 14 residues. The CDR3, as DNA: TGCAGCGCCGAGACTAGCGGGAGGACGGAGACCCAGTACTTC. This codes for CSAETSGRTETQYF.

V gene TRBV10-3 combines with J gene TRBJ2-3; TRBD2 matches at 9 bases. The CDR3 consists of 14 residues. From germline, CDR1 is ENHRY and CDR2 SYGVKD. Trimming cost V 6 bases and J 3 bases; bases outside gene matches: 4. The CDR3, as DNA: TGTGCCATCAGGGTAGCGGGAGAGACAGATACGCAGTATTTT. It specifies CAIRVAGETDTQYF.

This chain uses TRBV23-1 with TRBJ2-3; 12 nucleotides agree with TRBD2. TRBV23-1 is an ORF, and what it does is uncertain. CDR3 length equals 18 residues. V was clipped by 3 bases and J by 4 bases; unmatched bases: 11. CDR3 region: CASSQSPTSGSAPDTQYF. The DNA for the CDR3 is TGCGCCAGCAGTCAGTCCCCGACTAGCGGGAGTGCGCCAGATACGCAGTATTTT.

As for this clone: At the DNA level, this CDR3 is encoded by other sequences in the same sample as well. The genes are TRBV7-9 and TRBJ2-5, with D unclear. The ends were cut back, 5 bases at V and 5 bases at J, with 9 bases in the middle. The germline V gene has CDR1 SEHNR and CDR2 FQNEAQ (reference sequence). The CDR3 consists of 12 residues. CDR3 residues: CASSLVGETQYF. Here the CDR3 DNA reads TGTGCCAGCAGCCTGGTAGGCGAGACCCAGTACTTC.

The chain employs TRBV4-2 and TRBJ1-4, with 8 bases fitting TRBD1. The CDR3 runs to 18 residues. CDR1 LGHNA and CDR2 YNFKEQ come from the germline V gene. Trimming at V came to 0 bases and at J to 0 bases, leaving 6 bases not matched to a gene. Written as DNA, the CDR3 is TGTGCCAGCAGCCAAGATAACGGACAGGGAACAACTAATGAAAAACTGTTTTTT. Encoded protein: CASSQDNGQGTTNEKLFF.

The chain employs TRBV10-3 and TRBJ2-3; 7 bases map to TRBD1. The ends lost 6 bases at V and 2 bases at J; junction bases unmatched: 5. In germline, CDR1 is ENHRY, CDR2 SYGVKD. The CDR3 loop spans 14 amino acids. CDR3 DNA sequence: TGTGCCATCAGGCCCGGGACAGCCACAGATACGCAGTATTTT. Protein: CAIRPGTATDTQYF.

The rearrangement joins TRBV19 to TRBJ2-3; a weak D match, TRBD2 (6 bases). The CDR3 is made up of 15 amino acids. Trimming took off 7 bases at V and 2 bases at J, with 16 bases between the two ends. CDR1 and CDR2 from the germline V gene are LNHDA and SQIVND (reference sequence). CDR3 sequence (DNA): TGTGCCAGTACCAAGAGAAGCGGGTACACAGATACGCAGTATTTT. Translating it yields CASTKRSGYTDTQYF.

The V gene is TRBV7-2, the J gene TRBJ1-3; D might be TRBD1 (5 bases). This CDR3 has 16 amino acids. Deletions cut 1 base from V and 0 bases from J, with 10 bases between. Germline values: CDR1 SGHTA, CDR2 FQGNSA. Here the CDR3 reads CASSLVGGSSGNTIYF. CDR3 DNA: TGTGCCAGCAGCTTAGTTGGGGGTTCCTCTGGAAACACCATATATTTT.

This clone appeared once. The CDR3 protein is CATCPGGQTDTQYF. The CDR3 DNA sequence: TGTGCCACCTGTCCGGGAGGTCAGACAGATACGCAGTATTTT. The V call is TRBV19, the J call TRBJ2-3, with 7 bases fitting TRBD2. Germline CDR1 LNHDA, CDR2 SQIVND (reference sequence). This CDR3 contains 14 residues. The trim removed 10 bases at V and 3 bases at J, leaving 10 bases unmatched.

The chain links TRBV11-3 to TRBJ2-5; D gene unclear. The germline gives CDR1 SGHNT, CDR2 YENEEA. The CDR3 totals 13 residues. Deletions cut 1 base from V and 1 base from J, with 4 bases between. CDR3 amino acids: CASSLVSQETQYF. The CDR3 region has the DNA TGTGCCAGCAGCTTAGTTTCCCAAGAGACCCAGTACTTC.

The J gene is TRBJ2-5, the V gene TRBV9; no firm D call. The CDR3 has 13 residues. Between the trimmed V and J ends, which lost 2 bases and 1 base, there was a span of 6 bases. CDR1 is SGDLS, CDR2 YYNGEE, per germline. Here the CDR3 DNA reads TGTGCCAGCAGCGTTGGACCCCAAGAGACCCAGTACTTC. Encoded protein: CASSVGPQETQYF.

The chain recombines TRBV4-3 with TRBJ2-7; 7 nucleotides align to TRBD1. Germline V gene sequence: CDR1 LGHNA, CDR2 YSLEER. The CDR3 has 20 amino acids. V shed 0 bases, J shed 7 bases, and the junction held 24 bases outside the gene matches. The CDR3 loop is CASSQDLVRLGDRAQLEQYF. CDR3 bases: TGCGCCAGCAGCCAAGATCTAGTACGGTTGGGCGACAGGGCCCAGCTAGAGCAGTACTTC.

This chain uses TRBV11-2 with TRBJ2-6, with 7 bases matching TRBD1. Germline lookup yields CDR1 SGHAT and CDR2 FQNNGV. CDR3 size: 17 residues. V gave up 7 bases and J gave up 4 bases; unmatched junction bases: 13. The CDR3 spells CASTQQGFLLGANVLTF. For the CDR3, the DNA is TGTGCCAGCACCCAACAGGGGTTCCTACTGGGGGCCAACGTCCTGACTTTC.

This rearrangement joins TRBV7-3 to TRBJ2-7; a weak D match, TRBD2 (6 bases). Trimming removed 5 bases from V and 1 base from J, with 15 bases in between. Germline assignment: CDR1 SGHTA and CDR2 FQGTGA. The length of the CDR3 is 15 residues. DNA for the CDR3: TGTGCCAGCAGCCCGCGGGGAGGTGGATCCTACGAGCAGTACTTC. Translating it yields CASSPRGGGSYEQYF.

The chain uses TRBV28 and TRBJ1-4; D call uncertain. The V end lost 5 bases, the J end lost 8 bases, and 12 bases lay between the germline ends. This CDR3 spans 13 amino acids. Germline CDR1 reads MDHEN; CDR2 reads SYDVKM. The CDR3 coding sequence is TGTGCCAGCAGTCGCGACGGGTACGAAAAACTGTTTTTT. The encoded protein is CASSRDGYEKLFF.

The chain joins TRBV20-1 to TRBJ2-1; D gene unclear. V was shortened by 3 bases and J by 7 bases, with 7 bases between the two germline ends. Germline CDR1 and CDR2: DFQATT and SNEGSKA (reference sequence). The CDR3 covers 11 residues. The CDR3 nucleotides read TGCAGTGCTAGTGTATGGAATGAGCAGTTCTTC. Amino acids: CSASVWNEQFF.

In DNA form, the CDR3 reads TGTGCAAGTCGCTTTTTGGAGACCCAGTACTTC. It codes for CASRFLETQYF. The chain uses TRBV12-2 and TRBJ2-5. TRBV12-2 is given as a pseudogene. This CDR3 is built from 11 residues.

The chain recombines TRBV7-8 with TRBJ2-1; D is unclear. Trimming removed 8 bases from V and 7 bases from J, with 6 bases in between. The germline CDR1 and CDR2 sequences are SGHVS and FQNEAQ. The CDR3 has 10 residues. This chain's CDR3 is CASGMNEQFF. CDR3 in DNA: TGTGCCAGCGGTATGAATGAGCAGTTCTTC.

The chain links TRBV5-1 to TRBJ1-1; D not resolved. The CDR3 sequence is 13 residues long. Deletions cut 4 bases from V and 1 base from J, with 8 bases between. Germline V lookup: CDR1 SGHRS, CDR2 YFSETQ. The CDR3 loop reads CASSAAGNTEAFF. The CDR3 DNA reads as TGCGCCAGCAGCGCGGCAGGGAACACTGAAGCTTTCTTT.

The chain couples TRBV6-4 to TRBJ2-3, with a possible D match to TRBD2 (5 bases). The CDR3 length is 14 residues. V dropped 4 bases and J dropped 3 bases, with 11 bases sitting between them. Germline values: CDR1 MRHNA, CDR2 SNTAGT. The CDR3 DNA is TGTGCCAGCAGTGTTCTAGCTGGAACAGATACGCAGTATTTT. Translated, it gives CASSVLAGTDTQYF.